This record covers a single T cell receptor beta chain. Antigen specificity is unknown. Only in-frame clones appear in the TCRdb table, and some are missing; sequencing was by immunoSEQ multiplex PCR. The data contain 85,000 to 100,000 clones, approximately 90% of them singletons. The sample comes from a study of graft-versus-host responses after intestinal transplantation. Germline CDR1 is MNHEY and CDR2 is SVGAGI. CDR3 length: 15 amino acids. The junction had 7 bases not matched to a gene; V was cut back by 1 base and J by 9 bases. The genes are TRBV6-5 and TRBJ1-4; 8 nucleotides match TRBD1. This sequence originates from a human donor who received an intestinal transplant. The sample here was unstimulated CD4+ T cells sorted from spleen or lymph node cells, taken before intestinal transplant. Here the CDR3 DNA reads TGTGCCAGCAGTTACTTATCCGGACAGGGCAAAAAACTGTTTTTT. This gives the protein CASSYLSGQGKKLFF.